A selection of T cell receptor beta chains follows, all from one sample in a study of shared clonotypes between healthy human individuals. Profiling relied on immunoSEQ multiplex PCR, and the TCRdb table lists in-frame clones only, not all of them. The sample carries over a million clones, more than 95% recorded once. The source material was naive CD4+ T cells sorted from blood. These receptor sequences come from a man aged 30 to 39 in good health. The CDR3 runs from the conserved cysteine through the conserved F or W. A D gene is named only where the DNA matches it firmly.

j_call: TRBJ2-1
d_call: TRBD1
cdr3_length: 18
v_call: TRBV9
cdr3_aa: CASSVSRDRGVDYNEQFF
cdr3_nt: TGTGCCAGCAGCGTGTCCCGGGACAGGGGAGTGGATTACAATGAGCAGTTCTTC

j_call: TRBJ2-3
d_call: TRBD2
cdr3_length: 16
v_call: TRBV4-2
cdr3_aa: CASSHRTRGDSDTQYF
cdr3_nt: TGTGCCAGCAGCCATCGGACTAGAGGGGACTCGGATACGCAGTATTTT

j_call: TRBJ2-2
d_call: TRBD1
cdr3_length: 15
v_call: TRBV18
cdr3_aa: CASSPRDRVFGELFF
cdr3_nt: TGTGCCAGCTCACCTCGGGACAGGGTCTTCGGGGAGCTGTTTTTT

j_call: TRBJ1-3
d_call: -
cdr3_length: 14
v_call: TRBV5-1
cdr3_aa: CASSLGQRENTIYF
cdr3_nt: TGCGCCAGCAGCTTGGGACAGCGAGAAAACACCATATATTTT

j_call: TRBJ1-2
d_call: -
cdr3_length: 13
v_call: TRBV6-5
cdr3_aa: CASRLTGFYGYTF
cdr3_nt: TGTGCCAGCAGGCTAACAGGGTTCTATGGCTACACCTTC

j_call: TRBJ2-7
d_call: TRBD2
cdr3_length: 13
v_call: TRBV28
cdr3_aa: CATYLAGGREQYF
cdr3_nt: TGTGCTACGTACCTAGCGGGAGGGCGGGAGCAGTACTTC

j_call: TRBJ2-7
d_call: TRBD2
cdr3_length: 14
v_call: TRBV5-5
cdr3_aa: CASSLGGLAYEQYF
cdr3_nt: TGTGCCAGCAGCTTGGGGGGACTAGCCTACGAGCAGTACTTC

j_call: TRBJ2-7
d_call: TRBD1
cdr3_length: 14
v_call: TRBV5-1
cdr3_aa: CASTLDRGGSEQYF
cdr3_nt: TGCGCCAGCACCTTGGACAGGGGGGGATCCGAGCAGTACTTC

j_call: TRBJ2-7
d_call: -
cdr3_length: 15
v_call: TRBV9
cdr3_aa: CASSVEAGSSYEQYF
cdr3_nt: TGTGCCAGCAGCGTAGAGGCGGGAAGCTCCTACGAGCAGTACTTC

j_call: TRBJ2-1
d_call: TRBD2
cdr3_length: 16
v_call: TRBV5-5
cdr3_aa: CASSLALAGEVNEQFF
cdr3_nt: TGTGCCAGCAGCTTGGCTCTAGCGGGAGAGGTCAATGAGCAGTTCTTC

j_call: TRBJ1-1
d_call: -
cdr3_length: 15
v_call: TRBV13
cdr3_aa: CASTRSGSLNTEAFF
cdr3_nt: TGTGCCAGCACCAGGTCAGGGAGCTTGAACACTGAAGCTTTCTTT

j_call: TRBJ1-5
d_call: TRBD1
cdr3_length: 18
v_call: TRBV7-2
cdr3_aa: CASSFRDRGVHSNQPQHF
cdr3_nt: TGTGCCAGCAGCTTCCGGGACAGGGGAGTTCATAGCAATCAGCCCCAGCATTTT

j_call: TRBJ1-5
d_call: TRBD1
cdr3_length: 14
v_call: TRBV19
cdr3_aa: CASTLDRGGQPQHF
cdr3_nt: TGTGCCAGTACCCTGGACAGGGGAGGTCAGCCCCAGCATTTT

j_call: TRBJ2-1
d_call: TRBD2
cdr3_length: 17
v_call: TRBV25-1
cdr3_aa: CASSEFMGLAGINEQFF
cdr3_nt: TGTGCCAGCAGTGAATTCATGGGACTAGCGGGCATCAATGAGCAGTTCTTC

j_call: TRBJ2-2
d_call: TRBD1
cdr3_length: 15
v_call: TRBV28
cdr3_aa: CASSQLQGPTGELFF
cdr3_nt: TGTGCCAGCAGCCAATTACAGGGGCCCACCGGGGAGCTGTTTTTT

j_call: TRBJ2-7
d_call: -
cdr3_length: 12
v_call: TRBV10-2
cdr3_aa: CASKGLFYEQYF
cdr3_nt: TGCGCCAGCAAGGGACTTTTCTACGAGCAGTACTTC

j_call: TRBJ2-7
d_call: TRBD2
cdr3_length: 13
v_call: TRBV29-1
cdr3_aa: CSALLAGFYEQYF
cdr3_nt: TGCAGCGCCCTGCTAGCGGGGTTCTACGAGCAGTACTTC

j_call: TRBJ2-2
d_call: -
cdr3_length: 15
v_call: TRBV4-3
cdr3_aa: CASSQEYPWTGELFF
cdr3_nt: TGCGCCAGCAGCCAAGAATACCCGTGGACCGGGGAGCTGTTTTTT

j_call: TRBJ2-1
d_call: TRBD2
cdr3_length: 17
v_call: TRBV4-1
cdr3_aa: CASSQRFAREDLGEQFF
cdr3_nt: TGCGCCAGCAGCCAACGGTTCGCCCGGGAGGATCTTGGTGAGCAGTTCTTC

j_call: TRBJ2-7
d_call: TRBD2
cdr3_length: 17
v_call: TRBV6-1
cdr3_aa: CASSEIHSGRPLYEQYF
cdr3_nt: TGTGCCAGCAGTGAAATACATAGCGGGAGACCACTCTACGAGCAGTACTTC

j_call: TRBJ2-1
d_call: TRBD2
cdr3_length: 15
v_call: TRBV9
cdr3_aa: CASSVGSSGSSEQFF
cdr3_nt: TGTGCCAGCAGCGTAGGATCTAGCGGGAGTTCTGAGCAGTTCTTC

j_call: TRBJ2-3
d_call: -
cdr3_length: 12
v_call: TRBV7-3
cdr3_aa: CASGQSPDTQYF
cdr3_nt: TGTGCCAGCGGACAGTCCCCAGATACGCAGTATTTT

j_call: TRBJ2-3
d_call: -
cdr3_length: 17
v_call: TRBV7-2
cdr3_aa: CASSLSARATSTDTQYF
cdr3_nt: TGTGCCAGCAGCTTATCGGCTAGAGCTACTAGCACAGATACGCAGTATTTT

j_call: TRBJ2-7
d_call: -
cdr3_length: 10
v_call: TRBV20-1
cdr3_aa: CSHRVYEQYF
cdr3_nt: TGCAGTCACAGGGTCTACGAGCAGTACTTC

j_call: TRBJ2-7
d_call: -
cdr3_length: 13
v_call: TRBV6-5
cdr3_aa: CASRFTGTYEQYF
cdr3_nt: TGTGCCAGCAGGTTTACAGGCACCTACGAGCAGTACTTC

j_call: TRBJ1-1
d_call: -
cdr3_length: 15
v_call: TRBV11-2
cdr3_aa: CASSPHDGGGPEAFF
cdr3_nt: TGTGCCAGCAGCCCCCACGATGGGGGGGGGCCTGAAGCTTTCTTT

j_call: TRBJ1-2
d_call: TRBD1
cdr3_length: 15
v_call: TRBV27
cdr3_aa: CASSLAGRGLEGYTF
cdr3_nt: TGTGCCAGCAGTTTAGCGGGCAGGGGGCTTGAGGGCTACACCTTC

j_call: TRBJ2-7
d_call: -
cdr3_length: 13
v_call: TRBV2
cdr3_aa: CASREGPSYEQYF
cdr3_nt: TGTGCCAGCAGGGAGGGCCCCTCCTACGAGCAGTACTTC

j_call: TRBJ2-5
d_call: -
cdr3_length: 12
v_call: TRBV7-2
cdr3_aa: CASSSGPQSQYF
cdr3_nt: TGTGCCAGCAGCTCCGGACCACAGAGCCAGTACTTC

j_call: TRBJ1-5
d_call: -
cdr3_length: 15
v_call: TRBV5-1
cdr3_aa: CASSGGTGPGQPQHF
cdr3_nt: TGCGCCAGCAGCGGGGGGACGGGGCCGGGTCAGCCCCAGCATTTT

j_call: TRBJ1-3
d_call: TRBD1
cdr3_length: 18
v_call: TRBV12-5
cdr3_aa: CASGLVLKTGAERNTIYF
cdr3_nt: TGTGCTAGTGGTTTGGTACTTAAGACAGGGGCTGAAAGAAACACCATATATTTT

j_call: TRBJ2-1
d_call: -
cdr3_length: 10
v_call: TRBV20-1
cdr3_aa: CSAPLGEQFF
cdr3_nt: TGCAGTGCTCCGCTCGGTGAGCAGTTCTTC